This entry describes one TCR beta chain. Its antigen is unknown. This may be a read error, as it is one base from a much larger clone. The entry originates in a study of CD8 T cells in ankylosing spondylitis. The study, taken as a whole, reports: Some of the motif variants had earlier been found in reactive arthritis patients' fluid and blood. Apparently characteristic of ankylosing spondylitis blood was a TCR beta motif (about eight highly homologous variants). Enrichment of disease-linked clones was reportedly significant in matched ankylosing spondylitis synovial fluid.

The CDR3 length is 13 residues. TCRdb reprocessed the 5' RACE reads with MiXCR, giving one entry per CDR3 protein. Of fewer than 500,000 distinct CDR3 sequences listed, 20% to 25% are singletons. The receptor comes from a male donor with ankylosing spondylitis. Sequencing input: blood, either unsorted or a sorted T cell fraction (not recorded which). V and J are TRBV12-3 or TRBV12-4 and TRBJ2-1; D is possibly TRBD2 (5 bases). The CDR3 DNA is TGTGCCAGCGGAGGCGTGATGTACAGTGAGCAGTTCTTC. Its protein product is CASGGVMYSEQFF.